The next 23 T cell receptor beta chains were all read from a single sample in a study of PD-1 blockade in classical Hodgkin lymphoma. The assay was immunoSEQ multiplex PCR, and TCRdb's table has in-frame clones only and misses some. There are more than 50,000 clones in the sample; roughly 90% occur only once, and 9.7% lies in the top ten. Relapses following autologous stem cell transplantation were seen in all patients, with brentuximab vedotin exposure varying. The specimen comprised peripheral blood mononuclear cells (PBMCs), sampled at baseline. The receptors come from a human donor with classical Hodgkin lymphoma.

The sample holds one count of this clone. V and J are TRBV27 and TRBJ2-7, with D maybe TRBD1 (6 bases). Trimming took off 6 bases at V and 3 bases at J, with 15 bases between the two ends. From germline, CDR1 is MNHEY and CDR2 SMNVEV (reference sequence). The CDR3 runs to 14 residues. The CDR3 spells CASSLTGLIYEQYF. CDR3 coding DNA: TGTGCCAGCAGCCTGACAGGCTTGATCTACGAGCAGTACTTC.

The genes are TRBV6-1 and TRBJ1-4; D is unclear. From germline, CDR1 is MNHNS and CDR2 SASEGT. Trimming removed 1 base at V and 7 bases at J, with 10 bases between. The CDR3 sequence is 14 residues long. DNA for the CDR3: TGTGCCAGCAGTGAAGGGGGTGCCGCTGAAAAACTGTTTTTT. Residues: CASSEGGAAEKLFF.

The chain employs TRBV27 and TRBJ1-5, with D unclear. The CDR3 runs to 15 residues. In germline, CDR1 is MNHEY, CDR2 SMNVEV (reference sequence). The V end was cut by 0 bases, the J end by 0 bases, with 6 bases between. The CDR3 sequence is CASSLSWVSNQPQHF. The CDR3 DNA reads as TGTGCCAGCAGTTTATCTTGGGTTAGCAATCAGCCCCAGCATTTT.

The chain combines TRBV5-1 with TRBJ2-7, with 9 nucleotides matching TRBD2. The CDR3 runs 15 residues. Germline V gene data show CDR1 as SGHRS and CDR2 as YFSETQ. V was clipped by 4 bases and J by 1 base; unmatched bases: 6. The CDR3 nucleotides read TGCGCCAGCAGCCTGGCGGGAGGGCCTTCCTACGAGCAGTACTTC. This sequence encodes CASSLAGGPSYEQYF. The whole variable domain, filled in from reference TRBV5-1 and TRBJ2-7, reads KAGVTQTPRYLIKTRGQQVTLSCSPISGHRSVSWYQQTPGQGLQFLFEYFSETQRNKGNFPGRFSGRQFSNSRSEMNVSTLELGDSALYLCASSLAGGPSYEQYFGPGTRLTVT.

The CDR3 protein is CAISDRDRASYEQYF. The CDR3 DNA reads TGTGCCATCAGTGACCGGGACAGGGCTTCGTACGAGCAGTACTTC. The chain carries TRBV10-3 and TRBJ2-7; 9 nucleotides line up with TRBD1. V shed 3 bases and J 4 bases; nucleotides not matched to a gene: 7. There are 15 residues in the CDR3. The germline V gene encodes CDR1 ENHRY and CDR2 SYGVKD.

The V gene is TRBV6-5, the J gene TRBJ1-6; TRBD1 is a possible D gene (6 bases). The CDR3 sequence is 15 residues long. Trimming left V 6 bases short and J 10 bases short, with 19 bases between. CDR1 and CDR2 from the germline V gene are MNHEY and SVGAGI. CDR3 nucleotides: TGTGCCAGCAGGGGAACAGGGCTCCTTTACTCACCCCTCCACTTT. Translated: CASRGTGLLYSPLHF.

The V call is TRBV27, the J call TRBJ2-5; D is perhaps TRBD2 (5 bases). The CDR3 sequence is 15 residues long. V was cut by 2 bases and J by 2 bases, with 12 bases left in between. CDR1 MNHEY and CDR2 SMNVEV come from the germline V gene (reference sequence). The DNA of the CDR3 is TGTGCCAGCAGTTTAGCGAGCGGCCAACAAGAGACCCAGTACTTC. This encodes CASSLASGQQETQYF.

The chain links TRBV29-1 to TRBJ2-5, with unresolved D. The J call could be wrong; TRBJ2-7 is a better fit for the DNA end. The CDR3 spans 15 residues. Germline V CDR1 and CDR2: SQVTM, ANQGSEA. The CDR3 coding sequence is TGCAGCGTTGAAGTCCCACAAGGAACCATTTACGAGCAGTACTTC. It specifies CSVEVPQGTIYEQYF.

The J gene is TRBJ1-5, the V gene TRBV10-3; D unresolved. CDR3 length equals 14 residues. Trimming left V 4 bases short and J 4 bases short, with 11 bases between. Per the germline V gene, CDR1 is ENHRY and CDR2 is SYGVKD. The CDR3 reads CAISVWGGNQPQHF. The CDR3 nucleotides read TGTGCCATCAGTGTATGGGGTGGAAATCAGCCCCAGCATTTT.

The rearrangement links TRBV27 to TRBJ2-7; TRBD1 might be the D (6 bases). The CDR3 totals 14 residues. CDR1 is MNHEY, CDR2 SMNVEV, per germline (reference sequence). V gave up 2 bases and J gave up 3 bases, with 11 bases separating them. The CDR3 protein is CASSLNREHYEQYF. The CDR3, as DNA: TGTGCCAGCAGTTTAAACAGGGAGCACTACGAGCAGTACTTC.

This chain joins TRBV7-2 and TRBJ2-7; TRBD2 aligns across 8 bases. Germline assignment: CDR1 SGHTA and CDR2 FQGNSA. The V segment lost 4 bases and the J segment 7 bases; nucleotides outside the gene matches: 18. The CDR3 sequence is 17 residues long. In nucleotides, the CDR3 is TGTGCCAGCAGCTGGCCGGGGTCAGCGGGAGTCGGGTGGGAGCAGTACTTC. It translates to CASSWPGSAGVGWEQYF.

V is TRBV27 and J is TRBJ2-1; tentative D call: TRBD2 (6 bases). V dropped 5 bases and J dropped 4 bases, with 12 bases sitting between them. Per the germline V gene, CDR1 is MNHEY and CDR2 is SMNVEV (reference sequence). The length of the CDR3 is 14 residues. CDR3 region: CASSRGTSYNEQFF. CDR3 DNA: TGTGCCAGCAGTCGGGGGACTTCGTACAATGAGCAGTTCTTC.

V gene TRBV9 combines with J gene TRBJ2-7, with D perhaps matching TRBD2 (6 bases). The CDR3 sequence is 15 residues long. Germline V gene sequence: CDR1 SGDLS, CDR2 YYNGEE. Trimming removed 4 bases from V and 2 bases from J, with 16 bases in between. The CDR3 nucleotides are TGTGCCAGCAGCCCGGGCTCGGGAGAACCCTACGAGCAGTACTTC. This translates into CASSPGSGEPYEQYF. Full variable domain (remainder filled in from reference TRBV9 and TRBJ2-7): DSGVTQTPKHLITATGQRVTLRCSPRSGDLSVYWYQQSLDQGLQFLIQYYNGEERAKGNILERFSAQQFPDLHSELNLSSLELGDSALYFCASSPGSGEPYEQYFGPGTRLTVT.

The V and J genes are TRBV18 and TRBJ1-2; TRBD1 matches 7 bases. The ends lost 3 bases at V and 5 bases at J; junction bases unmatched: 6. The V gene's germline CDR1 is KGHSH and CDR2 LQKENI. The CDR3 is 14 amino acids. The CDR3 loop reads CASSPSGTDYGYTF. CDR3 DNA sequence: TGTGCCAGCTCACCGTCCGGGACAGATTATGGCTACACCTTC.

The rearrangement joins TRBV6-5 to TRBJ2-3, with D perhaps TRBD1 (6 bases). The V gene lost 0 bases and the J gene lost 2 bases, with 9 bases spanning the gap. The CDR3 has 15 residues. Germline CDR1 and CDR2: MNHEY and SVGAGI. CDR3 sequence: CASSYSRGLTDTQYF. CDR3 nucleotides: TGTGCCAGCAGTTACTCCAGGGGTCTCACAGATACGCAGTATTTT.

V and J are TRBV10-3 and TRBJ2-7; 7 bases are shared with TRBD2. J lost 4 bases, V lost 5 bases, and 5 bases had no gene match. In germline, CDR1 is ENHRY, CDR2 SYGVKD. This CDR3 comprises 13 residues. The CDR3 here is CAISTGTMYEQYF. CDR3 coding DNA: TGTGCCATCAGTACTGGGACTATGTACGAGCAGTACTTC.

The CDR3 sequence is CASSSAGGGYTF. The CDR3 bases are TGTGCCAGCAGCTCGGCCGGAGGTGGCTACACCTTC. The chain carries TRBV13 and TRBJ1-2; D uncertain. This CDR3 has 12 residues. Germline lookup yields CDR1 PRHDT and CDR2 FYEKMQ (reference sequence). V was cut by 4 bases and J by 7 bases, with 10 bases left in between.

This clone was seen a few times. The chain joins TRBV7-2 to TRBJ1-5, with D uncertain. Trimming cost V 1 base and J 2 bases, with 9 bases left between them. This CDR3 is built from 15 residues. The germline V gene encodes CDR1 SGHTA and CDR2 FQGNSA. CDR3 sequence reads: CASSLGRAGNQPQHF. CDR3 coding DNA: TGTGCCAGCAGCTTAGGACGGGCGGGCAATCAGCCCCAGCATTTT.

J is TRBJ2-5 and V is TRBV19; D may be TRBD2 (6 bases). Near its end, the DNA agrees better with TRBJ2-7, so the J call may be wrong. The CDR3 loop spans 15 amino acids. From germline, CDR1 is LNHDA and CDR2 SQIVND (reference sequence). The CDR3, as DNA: TGTGCCAGTAGCTCAATCCGGGACTGGTACTACGAGCAGTACTTC. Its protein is CASSSIRDWYYEQYF.

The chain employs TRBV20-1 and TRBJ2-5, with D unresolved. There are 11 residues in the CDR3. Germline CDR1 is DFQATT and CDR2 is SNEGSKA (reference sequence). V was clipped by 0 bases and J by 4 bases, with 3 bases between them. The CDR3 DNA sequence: TGCAGTGCTAGAGAGCTAGAGACCCAGTACTTC. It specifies CSARELETQYF.

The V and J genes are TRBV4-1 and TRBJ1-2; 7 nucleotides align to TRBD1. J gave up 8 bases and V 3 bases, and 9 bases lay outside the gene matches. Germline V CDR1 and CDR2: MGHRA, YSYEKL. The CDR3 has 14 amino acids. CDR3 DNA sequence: TGCGCCAGCAGCCAGACAGGGACCGTCGGCGGCTACACCTTC. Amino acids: CASSQTGTVGGYTF.

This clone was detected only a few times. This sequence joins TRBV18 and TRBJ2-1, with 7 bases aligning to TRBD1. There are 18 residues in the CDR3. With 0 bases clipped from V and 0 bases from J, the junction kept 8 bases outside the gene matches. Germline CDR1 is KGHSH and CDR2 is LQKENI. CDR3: CASSPPVSAGGSYNEQFF. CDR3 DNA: TGTGCCAGCTCACCACCGGTTTCAGCAGGGGGCTCCTACAATGAGCAGTTCTTC. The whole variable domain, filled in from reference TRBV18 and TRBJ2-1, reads NAGVMQNPRHLVRRRGQEARLRCSPMKGHSHVYWYRQLPEEGLKFMVYLQKENIIDESGMPKERFSAEFPKEGPSILRIQQVVRGDSAAYFCASSPPVSAGGSYNEQFFGPGTRLTVL.

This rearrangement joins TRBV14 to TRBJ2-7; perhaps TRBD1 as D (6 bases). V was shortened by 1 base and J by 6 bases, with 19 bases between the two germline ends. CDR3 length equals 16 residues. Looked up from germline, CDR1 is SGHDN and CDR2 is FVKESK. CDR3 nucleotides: TGTGCCAGCAGCCAAGCTAACAGGGTCTTCGGTACCGAGCAGTACTTC. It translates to CASSQANRVFGTEQYF. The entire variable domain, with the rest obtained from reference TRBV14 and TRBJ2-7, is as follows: EAGVTQFPSHSVIEKGQTVTLRCDPISGHDNLYWYRRVMGKEIKFLLHFVKESKQDESGMPNNRFLAERTGGTYSTLKVQPAELEDSGVYFCASSQANRVFGTEQYFGPGTRLTVT.